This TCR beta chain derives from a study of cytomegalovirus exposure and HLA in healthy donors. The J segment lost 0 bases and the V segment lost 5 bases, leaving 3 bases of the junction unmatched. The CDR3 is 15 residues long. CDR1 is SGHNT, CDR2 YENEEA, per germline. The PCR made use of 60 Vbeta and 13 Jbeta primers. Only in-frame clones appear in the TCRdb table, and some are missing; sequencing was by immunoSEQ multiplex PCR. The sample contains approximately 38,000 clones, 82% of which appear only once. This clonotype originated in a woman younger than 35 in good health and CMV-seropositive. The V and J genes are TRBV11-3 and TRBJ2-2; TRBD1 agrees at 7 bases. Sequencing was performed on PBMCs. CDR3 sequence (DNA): TGTGCCAGCAGCCGGGGACAGCCGAACACCGGGGAGCTGTTTTTT. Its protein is CASSRGQPNTGELFF.